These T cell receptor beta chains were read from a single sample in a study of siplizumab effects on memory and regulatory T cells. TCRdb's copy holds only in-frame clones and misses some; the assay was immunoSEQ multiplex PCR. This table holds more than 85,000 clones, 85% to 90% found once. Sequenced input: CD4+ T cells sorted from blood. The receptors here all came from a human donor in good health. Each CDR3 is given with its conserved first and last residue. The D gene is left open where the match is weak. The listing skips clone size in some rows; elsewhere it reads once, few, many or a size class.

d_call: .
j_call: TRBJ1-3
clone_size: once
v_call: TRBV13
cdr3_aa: CASSFGSSGNTIYF
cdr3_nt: TGTGCCAGCAGCTTCGGGTCCTCTGGAAACACCATATATTTT

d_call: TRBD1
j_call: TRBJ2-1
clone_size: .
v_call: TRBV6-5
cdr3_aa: CASSYSGQGAYEQFF
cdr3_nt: TGTGCCAGCAGTTACTCGGGACAGGGGGCCTATGAGCAGTTCTTC

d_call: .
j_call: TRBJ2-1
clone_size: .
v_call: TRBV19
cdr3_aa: CASSRYNEQFF
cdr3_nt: TGTGCCAGTAGTAGATATAATGAGCAGTTCTTC

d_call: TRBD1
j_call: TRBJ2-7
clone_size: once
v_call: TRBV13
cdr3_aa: CASSRDRGYEQYF
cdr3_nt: TGTGCCAGCAGCCGGGACAGGGGGTACGAGCAGTACTTC

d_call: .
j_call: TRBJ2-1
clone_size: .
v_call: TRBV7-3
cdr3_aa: CASSRGLGNEQFF
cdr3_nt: TGTGCCAGCAGCCGGGGCCTAGGGAATGAGCAGTTCTTC

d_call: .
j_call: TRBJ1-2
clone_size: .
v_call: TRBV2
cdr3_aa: CASKSPTANYGYTF
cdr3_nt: TGTGCCAGCAAGTCCCCAACAGCAAACTATGGCTACACCTTC

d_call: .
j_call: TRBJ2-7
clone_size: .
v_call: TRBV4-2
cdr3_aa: CASSQLGVDSYEQYF
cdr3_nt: TGTGCCAGCAGCCAACTCGGAGTTGATTCCTACGAGCAGTACTTC

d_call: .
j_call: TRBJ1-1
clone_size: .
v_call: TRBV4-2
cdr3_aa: CASSPGRQGTEAFF
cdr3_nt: TGTGCCAGCAGCCCCGGACGCCAGGGGACTGAAGCTTTCTTT

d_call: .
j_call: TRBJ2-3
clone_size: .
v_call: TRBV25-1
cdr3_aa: CASSETRLPYF
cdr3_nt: TGTGCCAGCAGTGAAACGAGACTACCGTATTTT

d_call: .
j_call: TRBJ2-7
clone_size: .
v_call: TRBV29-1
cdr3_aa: CSIRRKTDSSYEQYF
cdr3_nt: TGCAGCATCCGGAGGAAGACAGACAGCTCCTACGAGCAGTACTTC

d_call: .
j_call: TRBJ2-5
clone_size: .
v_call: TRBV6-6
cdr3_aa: CASSYDWRTSQETQYF
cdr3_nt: TGTGCCAGCAGTTACGACTGGCGAACTTCCCAAGAGACCCAGTACTTC

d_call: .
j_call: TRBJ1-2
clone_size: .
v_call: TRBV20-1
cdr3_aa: CSATGVGGYTF
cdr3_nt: TGCAGTGCTACAGGGGTCGGGGGCTACACCTTC

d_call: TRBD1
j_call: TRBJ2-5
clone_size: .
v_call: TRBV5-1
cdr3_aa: CASSQQGNEKTQYF
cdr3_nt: TGCGCCAGCAGCCAACAGGGGAACGAGAAGACCCAGTACTTC

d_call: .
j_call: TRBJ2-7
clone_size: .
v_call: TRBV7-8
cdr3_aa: CASSPSIYEQYF
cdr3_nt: TGTGCCAGCAGCCCAAGTATTTACGAGCAGTACTTC

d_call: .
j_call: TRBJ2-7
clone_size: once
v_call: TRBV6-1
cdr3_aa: CASSKKGSAYEQYF
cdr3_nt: TGTGCCAGCAGTAAAAAGGGTAGCGCTTACGAGCAGTACTTC

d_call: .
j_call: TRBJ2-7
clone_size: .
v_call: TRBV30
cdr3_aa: CAWSLEPPYEQYF
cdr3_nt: TGTGCCTGGAGTCTGGAACCGCCCTACGAGCAGTACTTC

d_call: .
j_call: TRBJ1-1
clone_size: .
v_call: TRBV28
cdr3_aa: CASSLGAQIREAFF
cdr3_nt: TGTGCCAGCAGTTTGGGGGCGCAGATAAGGGAAGCTTTCTTT

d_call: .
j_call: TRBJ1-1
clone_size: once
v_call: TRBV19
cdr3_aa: CASRSILNTEAFF
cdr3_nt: TGTGCCAGTAGGTCCATCCTGAACACTGAAGCTTTCTTT

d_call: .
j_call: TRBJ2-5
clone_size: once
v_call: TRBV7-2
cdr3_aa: CASSFSGTVQETQYF
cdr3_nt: TGTGCCAGCAGCTTCTCCGGGACTGTACAAGAGACCCAGTACTTC

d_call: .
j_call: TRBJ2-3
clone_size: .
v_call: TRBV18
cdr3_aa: CASSGPDTQYF
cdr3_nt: TGTGCCAGCTCAGGTCCAGATACGCAGTATTTT

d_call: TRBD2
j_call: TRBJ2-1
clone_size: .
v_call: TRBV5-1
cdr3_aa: CASSLVGKASGRILSYNEQFF
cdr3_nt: TGCGCCAGCAGCTTGGTAGGTAAGGCTAGCGGGAGGATTCTCTCCTACAATGAGCAGTTCTTC

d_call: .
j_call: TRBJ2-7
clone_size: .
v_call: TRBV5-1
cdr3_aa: CASSWAGGGRLYF
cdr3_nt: TGCGCCAGCAGCTGGGCGGGCGGGGGCAGGCTATACTTC

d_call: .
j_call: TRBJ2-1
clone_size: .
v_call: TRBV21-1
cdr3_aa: CASSKEKYNEQFF
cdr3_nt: TGTGCCAGCAGCAAAGAGAAATACAATGAGCAGTTCTTC

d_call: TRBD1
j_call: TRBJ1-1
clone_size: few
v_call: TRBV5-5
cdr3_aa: CASSWDRVNTEAFF
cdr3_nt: TGTGCCAGCAGCTGGGACAGGGTGAACACTGAAGCTTTCTTT

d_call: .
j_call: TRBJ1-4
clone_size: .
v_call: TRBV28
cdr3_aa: CASLDRNNEKLFF
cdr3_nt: TGTGCCAGCCTGGACAGAAATAATGAAAAACTGTTTTTT

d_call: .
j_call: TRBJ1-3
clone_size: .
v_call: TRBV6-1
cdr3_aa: CASIVAVTRGNTIYF
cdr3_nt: TGTGCCAGCATTGTGGCAGTCACTCGCGGAAACACCATATATTTT

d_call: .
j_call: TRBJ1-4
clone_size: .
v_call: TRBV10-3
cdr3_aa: CAISGRNNEKLFF
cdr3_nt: TGTGCCATCAGTGGCAGGAATAATGAAAAACTGTTTTTT

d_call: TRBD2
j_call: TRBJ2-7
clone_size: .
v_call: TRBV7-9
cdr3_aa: CASSRLSGRVYEQYF
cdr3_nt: TGTGCCAGCAGCCGACTTAGCGGGAGGGTCTACGAGCAGTACTTC

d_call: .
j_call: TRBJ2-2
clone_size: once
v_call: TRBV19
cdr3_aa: CASSIQGLSNTGELFF
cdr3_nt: TGTGCCAGTAGTATACAAGGCCTATCGAACACCGGGGAGCTGTTTTTT

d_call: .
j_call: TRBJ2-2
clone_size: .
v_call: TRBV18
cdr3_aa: CASSPLRSGTGELFF
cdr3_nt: TGTGCCAGCTCACCACTAAGGTCCGGGACCGGGGAGCTGTTTTTT

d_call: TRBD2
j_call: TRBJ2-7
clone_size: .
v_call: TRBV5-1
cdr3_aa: CASSLLHAGGDEQYF
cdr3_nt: TGCGCCAGCAGCTTGCTTCATGCGGGAGGAGATGAGCAGTACTTC

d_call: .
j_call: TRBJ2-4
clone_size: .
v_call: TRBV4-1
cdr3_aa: CASSQVGGGRKNIQYF
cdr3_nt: TGCGCCAGCAGTCAGGTGGGGGGTGGACGTAAAAACATTCAGTACTTC

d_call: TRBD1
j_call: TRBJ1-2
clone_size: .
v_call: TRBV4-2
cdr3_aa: CASSRAQQGQDGYTF
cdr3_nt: TGTGCCAGCAGCCGAGCCCAACAGGGGCAGGATGGCTACACCTTC

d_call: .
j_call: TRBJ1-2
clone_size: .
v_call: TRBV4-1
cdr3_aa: CASSQDMDGLGYTF
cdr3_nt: TGCGCCAGCAGCCAAGATATGGACGGATTGGGCTACACCTTC

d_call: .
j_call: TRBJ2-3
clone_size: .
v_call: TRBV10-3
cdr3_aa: CAIREAEGTDTQYF
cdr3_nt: TGTGCCATCAGGGAGGCCGAGGGCACAGATACGCAGTATTTT

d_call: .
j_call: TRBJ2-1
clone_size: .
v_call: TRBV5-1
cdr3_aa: CASSLGGADEQFF
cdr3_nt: TGCGCCAGCAGCTTGGGGGGAGCGGATGAGCAGTTCTTC

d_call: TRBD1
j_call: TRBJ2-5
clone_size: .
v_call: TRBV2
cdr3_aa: CASSPTGRETQYF
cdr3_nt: TGTGCCAGCAGTCCGACAGGGAGAGAGACCCAGTACTTC

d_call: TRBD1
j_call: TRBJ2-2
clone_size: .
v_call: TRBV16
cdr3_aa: CASSRRGLTGELFF
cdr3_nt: TGTGCCAGCAGCCGTAGGGGGCTAACCGGGGAGCTGTTTTTT